The sample holds a few counts of the clone carrying this T cell receptor beta chain. This sample was taken from a study of blood T cell repertoires in COVID-19. Study in general: Sample material is recorded as cDNA or gDNA derived from T cells, B-cell-depleted T cells, or PBMCs.

The CDR3 extends over 12 amino acids. The V and J ends lost 3 bases and 0 bases respectively, with 2 bases between them. Germline V lookup: CDR1 SEHNR, CDR2 FQNEAQ (reference sequence). Clones were read by immunoSEQ multiplex PCR, and TCRdb kept only the in-frame ones, dropping some. This table holds about 160,000 clones, around 84% found once. The material sequenced was peripheral blood. The chain joins TRBV7-9 to TRBJ1-2; D unresolved. The origin of this receptor is a woman older than 75 with acute or convalescent COVID-19. CDR3: CASSFTNYGYTF. The CDR3 bases are TGTGCCAGCAGCTTTACTAACTATGGCTACACCTTC.